This T cell receptor (beta chain) stems from a study of T cell responses to AZD1222 COVID-19 vaccine. The analysis combined second doses at about 4 or about 12 weeks. The study's findings and limits: The donor cohort was predominantly white British with a female majority, and clonal diversity may have been underestimated. The study found vaccine-associated CD4 TCRs spanning spike, dominant at 160-218 and 743-854. Repertoires were sampled only after the peak T cell response.

Trimming shortened V by 8 bases and J by 1 base, and 11 bases separated the two germline ends. The CDR3 length is 14 residues. Per germline, CDR1 KGHSH and CDR2 LQKENI. About this clone: The antigen is undetermined.

The data were produced by immunoSEQ multiplex PCR, yet TCRdb's version contains in-frame clones alone and is incomplete. This table has roughly 69,000 clones, 80% appearing once. The chain couples TRBV18 to TRBJ2-2, with D perhaps TRBD1 or TRBD2 (5 bases each). The sequences come from peripheral blood, collected 28 days after the second AZD1222 dose. The receptor comes from an adult who received the AZD1222 COVID-19 vaccine. The CDR3 DNA reads TGTGCCAGCGATTGGGACCGGAACACCGGGGAGCTGTTTTTT. This gives the protein CASDWDRNTGELFF.